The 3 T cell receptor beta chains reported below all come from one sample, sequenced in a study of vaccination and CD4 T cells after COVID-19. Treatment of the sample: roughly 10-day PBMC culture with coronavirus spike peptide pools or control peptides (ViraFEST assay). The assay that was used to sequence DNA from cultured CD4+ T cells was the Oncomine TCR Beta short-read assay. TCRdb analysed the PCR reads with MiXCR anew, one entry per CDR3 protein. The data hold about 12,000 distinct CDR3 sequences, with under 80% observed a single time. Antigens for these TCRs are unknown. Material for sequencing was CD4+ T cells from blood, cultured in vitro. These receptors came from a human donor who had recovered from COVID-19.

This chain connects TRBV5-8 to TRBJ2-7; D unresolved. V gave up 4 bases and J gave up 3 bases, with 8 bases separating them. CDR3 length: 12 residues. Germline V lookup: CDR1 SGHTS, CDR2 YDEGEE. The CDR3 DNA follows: TGTGCCAGCAGCCGGCGGAGCTACGAGCAGTACTTC. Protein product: CASSRRSYEQYF.

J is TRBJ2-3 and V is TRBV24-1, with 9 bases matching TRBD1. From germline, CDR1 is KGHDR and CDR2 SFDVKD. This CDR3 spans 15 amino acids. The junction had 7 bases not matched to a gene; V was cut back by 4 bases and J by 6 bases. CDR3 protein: CATSEGRTGVDTQYF. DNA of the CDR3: TGTGCCACCAGTGAAGGACGGACAGGGGTGGATACGCAGTATTTT.

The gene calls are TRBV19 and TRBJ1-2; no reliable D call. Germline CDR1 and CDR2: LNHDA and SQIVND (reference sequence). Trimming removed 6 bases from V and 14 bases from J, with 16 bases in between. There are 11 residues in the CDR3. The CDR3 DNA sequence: TGTGCCAGTAGCTTAAATTACGTTTGGACCTTC. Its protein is CASSLNYVWTF.